This T cell receptor (beta chain) was documented in a study of cytomegalovirus exposure and HLA in healthy donors. With 60 Vbeta and 13 Jbeta primers, the PCR was carried out. Sequencing used immunoSEQ multiplex PCR; TCRdb keeps in-frame clones, though not all of them. The sample comprises about 190,000 clones, about 85% of which are singletons, and more than 1% rests with the top ten. Turning to this clone: What it binds is not known.

Deletions cut 4 bases from V and 3 bases from J, with 19 bases between. There are 15 residues in the CDR3. CDR1 is SQVTM and CDR2 is ANQGSEA in the germline V gene. Study results and caveats: Versus the roughly 670-donor mean, an Asian-associated ancestry cluster reportedly showed fewer N-insertions in a later analysis. Owing to their indistinguishability, certain V segments, notably TRBV6-2 and TRBV6-3, were excluded.

This sequence originates from a boy younger than 10 in good health and CMV-seronegative. The J gene is TRBJ2-7, the V gene TRBV29-1; a weak D match, TRBD2 (5 bases). The sequenced sample was PBMCs. The CDR3, as DNA: TGCAGCGTTGGATATAGCGCGAGTGCAAACTACGAGCAGTACTTC. It codes for CSVGYSASANYEQYF.